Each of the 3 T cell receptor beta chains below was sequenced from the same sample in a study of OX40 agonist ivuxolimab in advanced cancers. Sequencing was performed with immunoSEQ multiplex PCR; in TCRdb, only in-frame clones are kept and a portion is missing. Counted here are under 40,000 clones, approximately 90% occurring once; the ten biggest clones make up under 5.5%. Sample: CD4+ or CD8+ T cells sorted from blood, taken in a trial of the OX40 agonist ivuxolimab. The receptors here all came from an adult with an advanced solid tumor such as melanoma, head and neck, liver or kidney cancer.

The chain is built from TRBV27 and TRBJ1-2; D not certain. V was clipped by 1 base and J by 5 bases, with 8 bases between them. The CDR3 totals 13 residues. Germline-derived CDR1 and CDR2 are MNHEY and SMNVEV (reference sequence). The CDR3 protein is CASSLLSGYGYTF. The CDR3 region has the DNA TGTGCCAGCAGTTTATTGTCTGGGTATGGCTACACCTTC.

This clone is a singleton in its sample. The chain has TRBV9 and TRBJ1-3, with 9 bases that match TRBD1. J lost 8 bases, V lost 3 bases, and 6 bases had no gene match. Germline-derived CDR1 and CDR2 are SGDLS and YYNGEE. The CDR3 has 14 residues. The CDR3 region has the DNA TGTGCCAGCAGCGGAAGGACAGGGGAACACACCATATATTTT. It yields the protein CASSGRTGEHTIYF.

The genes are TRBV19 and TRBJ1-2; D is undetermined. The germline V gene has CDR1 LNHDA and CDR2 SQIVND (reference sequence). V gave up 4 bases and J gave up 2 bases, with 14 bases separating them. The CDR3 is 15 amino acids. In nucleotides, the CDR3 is TGTGCCAGTAGTACCTCCTTGGGGAACAACTATGGCTACACCTTC. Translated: CASSTSLGNNYGYTF.